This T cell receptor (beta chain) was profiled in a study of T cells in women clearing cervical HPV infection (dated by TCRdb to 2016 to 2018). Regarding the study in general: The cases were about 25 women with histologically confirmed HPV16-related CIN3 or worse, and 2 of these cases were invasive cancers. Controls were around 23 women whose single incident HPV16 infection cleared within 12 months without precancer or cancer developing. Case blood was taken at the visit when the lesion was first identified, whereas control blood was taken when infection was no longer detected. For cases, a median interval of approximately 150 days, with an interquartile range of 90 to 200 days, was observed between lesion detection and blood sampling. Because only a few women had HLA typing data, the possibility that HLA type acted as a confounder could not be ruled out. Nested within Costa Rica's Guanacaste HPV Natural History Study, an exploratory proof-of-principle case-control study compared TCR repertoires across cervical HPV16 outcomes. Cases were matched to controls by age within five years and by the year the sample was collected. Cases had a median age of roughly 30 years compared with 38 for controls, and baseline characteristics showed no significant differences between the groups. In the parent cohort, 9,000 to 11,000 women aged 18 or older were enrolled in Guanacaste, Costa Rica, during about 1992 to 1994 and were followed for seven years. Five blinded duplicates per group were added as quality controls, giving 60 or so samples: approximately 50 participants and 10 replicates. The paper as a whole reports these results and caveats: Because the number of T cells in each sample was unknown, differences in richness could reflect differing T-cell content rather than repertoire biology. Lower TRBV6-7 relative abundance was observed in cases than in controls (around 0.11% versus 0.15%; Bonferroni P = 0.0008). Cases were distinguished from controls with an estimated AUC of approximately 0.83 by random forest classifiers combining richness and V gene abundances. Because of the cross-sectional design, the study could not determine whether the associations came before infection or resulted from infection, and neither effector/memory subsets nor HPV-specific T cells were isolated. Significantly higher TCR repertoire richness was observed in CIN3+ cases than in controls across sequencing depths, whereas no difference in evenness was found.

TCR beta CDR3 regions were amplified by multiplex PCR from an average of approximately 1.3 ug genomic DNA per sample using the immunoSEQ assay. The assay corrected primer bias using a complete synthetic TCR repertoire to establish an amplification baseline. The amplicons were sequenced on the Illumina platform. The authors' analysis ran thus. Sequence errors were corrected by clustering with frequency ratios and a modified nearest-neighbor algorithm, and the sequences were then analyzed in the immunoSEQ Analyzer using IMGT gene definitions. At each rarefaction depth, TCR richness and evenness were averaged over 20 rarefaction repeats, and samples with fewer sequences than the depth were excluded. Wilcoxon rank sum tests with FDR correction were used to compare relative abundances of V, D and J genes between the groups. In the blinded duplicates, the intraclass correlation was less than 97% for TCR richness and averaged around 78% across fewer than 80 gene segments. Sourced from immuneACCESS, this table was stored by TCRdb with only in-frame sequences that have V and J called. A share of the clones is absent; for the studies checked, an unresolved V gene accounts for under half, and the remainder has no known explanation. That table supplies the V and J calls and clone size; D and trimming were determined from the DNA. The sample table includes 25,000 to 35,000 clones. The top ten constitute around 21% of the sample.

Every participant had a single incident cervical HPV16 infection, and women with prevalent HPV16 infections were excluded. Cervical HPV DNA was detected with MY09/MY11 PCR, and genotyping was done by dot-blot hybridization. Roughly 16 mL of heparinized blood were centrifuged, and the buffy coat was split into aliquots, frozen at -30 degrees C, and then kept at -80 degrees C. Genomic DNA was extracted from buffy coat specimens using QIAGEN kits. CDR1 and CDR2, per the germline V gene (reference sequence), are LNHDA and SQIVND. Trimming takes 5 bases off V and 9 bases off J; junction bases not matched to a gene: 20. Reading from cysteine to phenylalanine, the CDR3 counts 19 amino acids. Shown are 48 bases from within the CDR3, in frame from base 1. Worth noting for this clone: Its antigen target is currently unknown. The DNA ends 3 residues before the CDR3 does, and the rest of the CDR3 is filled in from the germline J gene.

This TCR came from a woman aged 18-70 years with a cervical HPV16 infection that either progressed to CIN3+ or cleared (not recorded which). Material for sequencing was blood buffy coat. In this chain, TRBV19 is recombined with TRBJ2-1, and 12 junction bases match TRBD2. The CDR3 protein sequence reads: CASSSNLGLAGKKAGEQFF. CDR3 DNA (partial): TGTGCCAGTAGTTCCAACCTCGGACTAGCGGGAAAGAAGGCAGGTGAG.